This section outlines one T cell receptor beta chain sequence together with its context. This sample also contains other DNA sequences that code for the same CDR3. The data are from a study of beta chain features in type 1 diabetes. A single heparinised draw of about 120 mL on average was taken per donor. Every sorted population was more than 95% pure. As every portion of the isolated RNA was reverse transcribed, the sequencing read expressed TCRB transcripts. The table came from immunoSEQ multiplex PCR; TCRdb's copy has only in-frame clones and leaves some out. This sample has roughly 450,000 clones, with 9.5% to 12% found just once. The germline gives CDR1 SGHRS, CDR2 YFSETQ. The CDR3 totals 15 residues. V was trimmed by 0 bases and J by 0 bases, leaving 8 bases between them.

Sequencing was performed on naive CD4+ T cells from blood. The receptor comes from a woman aged 18-30 years in good health. This chain links TRBV5-1 with TRBJ2-3, with a tentative D call TRBD1 (5 bases). The CDR3 protein is CASSLDRQSTDTQYF. The DNA of the CDR3 is TGCGCCAGCAGCTTGGATAGACAGAGCACAGATACGCAGTATTTT. Variable domain in full (rest from reference TRBV5-1 and TRBJ2-3): KAGVTQTPRYLIKTRGQQVTLSCSPISGHRSVSWYQQTPGQGLQFLFEYFSETQRNKGNFPGRFSGRQFSNSRSEMNVSTLELGDSALYLCASSLDRQSTDTQYFGPGTRLTVL.